This is a list of T cell receptor beta chains from one sample in a study of control samples from healthy donors and cancer patients. Data came from immunoSEQ multiplex PCR; TCRdb stores just in-frame clones and leaves some out. Altogether tens of thousands of clones are present, roughly 82% being singletons, with the ten largest covering around 9.1%. The sequenced material came from blood. The receptors shown here come from a woman aged 55-70 years in good health. Both conserved end residues are part of each CDR3. A D gene is named only where the DNA matches it firmly. A row's size may be missing; if present it is once, few, many or a size class.

J | V | size | D | DNA | CDR3
TRBJ1-5 | TRBV5-6 | few | . | TGTGCCAGTAGTTATAGCAATCAGCCCCAGCATTTT | CASSYSNQPQHF
TRBJ2-1 | TRBV18 | . | TRBD1 | TGTGCCAGCGCCGGGACAGGGGGCTACAATGAGCAGTTCTTC | CASAGTGGYNEQFF
TRBJ2-3 | TRBV7-9 | . | . | TGTGCCAGCAGCTTAGAAGCGGAAAGCACAGATACGCAGTATTTT | CASSLEAESTDTQYF
TRBJ1-3 | TRBV19 | . | . | TGTGCCACCACGTCCGGGACCCATGGAAACACCATATATTTT | CATTSGTHGNTIYF
TRBJ1-1 | TRBV4-1 | once | TRBD1 | TGCGCCAGCAGCCATTCGGCCGGACAGGGTATGAACACTGAAGCTTTCTTT | CASSHSAGQGMNTEAFF
TRBJ1-3 | TRBV6-6 | . | TRBD1 | TGTGCCAGCAGTTACCCGGGGGACAGGGCTGGAAACACCATATATTTT | CASSYPGDRAGNTIYF
TRBJ2-3 | TRBV11-2 | . | . | TGTGCCAGCAGTTACTGGATGGGGGCTAGCACAGATACGCAGTATTTT | CASSYWMGASTDTQYF
TRBJ1-2 | TRBV2 | . | . | TGTGCCAGCAGTGAAGACAGTCGCTATGGCTACACCTTC | CASSEDSRYGYTF
TRBJ2-3 | TRBV11-2 | once | . | TGTGCCAGCAGCTCGGAGGGCCTCACAGATACGCAGTATTTT | CASSSEGLTDTQYF
TRBJ1-1 | TRBV11-2 | . | TRBD1 | TGTGCCAGCAGACACTACAGGGGGACAGACACTGAAGCTTTCTTT | CASRHYRGTDTEAFF
TRBJ2-3 | TRBV29-1 | . | TRBD2 | TGCAGCTTATCGACTAGCTCAGATACGCAGTATTTT | CSLSTSSDTQYF
TRBJ1-1 | TRBV16 | . | . | TGTGCCAGCAGCCAACTGGGTGGAGGGGCACGGGGCACTGAAGCTTTCTTT | CASSQLGGGARGTEAFF
TRBJ1-2 | TRBV7-9 | . | . | TGTGCCAGCAGCCCGAATGTGGCTTTTAACTATGGCTACACCTTC | CASSPNVAFNYGYTF
TRBJ2-3 | TRBV5-1 | . | TRBD2 | TGCGCCAGCAGCTTGGTTATAGCGGGGGGAGATACGCAGTATTTT | CASSLVIAGGDTQYF
TRBJ2-7 | TRBV5-4 | few | . | TGTGCCAGCAGCTGGGGCTTTTCGGGCGAGCAGTACTTC | CASSWGFSGEQYF
TRBJ2-1 | TRBV10-1 | . | . | TGCGCCAGCAGTCCCATTTCTGGGTACAATGAGCAGTTCTTC | CASSPISGYNEQFF
TRBJ1-2 | TRBV7-9 | . | TRBD1 | TGTGCCAGCAGCTTATTAGGGGGACAGTATGGCTACACCTTC | CASSLLGGQYGYTF
TRBJ2-2 | TRBV12-3/TRBV12-4 | . | . | TGTGCCAGCAAGACGCCCACCGGGGAGCTGTTTTTT | CASKTPTGELFF
TRBJ1-2 | TRBV7-2 | . | TRBD1 | TGTGCCAGCAGCTTAGGGGACAGGGTTACTGGCTACACCTTC | CASSLGDRVTGYTF
TRBJ1-3 | TRBV9 | . | . | TGTGCCAGCAGTCCTCAGGAGTATGGAAACACCATATATTTT | CASSPQEYGNTIYF
TRBJ2-1 | TRBV5-1 | few | TRBD2 | TGCGCCAGCAGCGGCACTAGCGGGGGCTTGAATGAGCAGTTCTTC | CASSGTSGGLNEQFF
TRBJ2-5 | TRBV10-3 | once | . | TGTGCCATCGGAGAGACAGGCTCAGAGACCCAGTACTTC | CAIGETGSETQYF
TRBJ2-5 | TRBV7-8 | . | . | TGTGCCAGCAGCTTAGTCGGAGGGACCCAGTACTTC | CASSLVGGTQYF
TRBJ2-1 | TRBV6-4 | . | TRBD2 | TGTGCCAGCAGTGTAGCTAGCGGGAGCTCCTACAATGAGCAGTTCTTC | CASSVASGSSYNEQFF
TRBJ2-7 | TRBV11-3 | once | . | TGTGCCAGCAGCCCCCGAGGCAGTTCCTACGAGCAGTACTTC | CASSPRGSSYEQYF
TRBJ2-7 | TRBV5-1 | . | . | TGCGCCAGCAGGTCCGGGACGGGACCATACGAGCAGTACTTC | CASRSGTGPYEQYF
TRBJ1-5 | TRBV18 | once | TRBD1 | TGTGCCAGCTCAAAAGGGGGCGGCAATCAGCCCCAGCATTTT | CASSKGGGNQPQHF
TRBJ2-7 | TRBV6-1 | . | . | TGTGCCAGCAGTGAATGGGGCGGGGCCTGGGAGTACTTC | CASSEWGGAWEYF
TRBJ2-2 | TRBV2 | few | . | TGTGCCAGCAGTGAGAAACAGCCGGGGGCCGGGGAGCTGTTTTTT | CASSEKQPGAGELFF
TRBJ1-2 | TRBV18 | few | . | TGTGCCAGCTCACCCGTGAAACAGGTGAACTATGGCTACACCTTC | CASSPVKQVNYGYTF
TRBJ1-5 | TRBV19 | . | . | TGTGCCAGTAGTACCCAGGGGCCCGCTTTCGAAAATCAGCCCCAGCATTTT | CASSTQGPAFENQPQHF
TRBJ2-1 | TRBV24-1 | . | . | TGTGCCACCAGTGACCCCGGGATAGCGAGGGACAATGAGCAGTTCTTC | CATSDPGIARDNEQFF
TRBJ1-4 | TRBV6-1 | . | TRBD1 | TGTGCCAGCAGTGGCCGCAGACAGGGCGGTAATGAAAAACTGTTTTTT | CASSGRRQGGNEKLFF
TRBJ2-1 | TRBV6-1 | few | . | TGTGCCAGCAGTGGAGCGGGTAGCTCCTACAATGAGCAGTTCTTC | CASSGAGSSYNEQFF
TRBJ1-2 | TRBV3-1/TRBV3-2 | medium-sized | . | TGTGCCAGCAGCCAAGGACCGGAGGGCTACACCTTC | CASSQGPEGYTF
TRBJ1-6 | TRBV10-2 | . | . | TGCGCCAGCAGTGGTGACAGGACCTATAATTCACCCCTCCACTTT | CASSGDRTYNSPLHF
TRBJ1-1 | TRBV7-2 | medium-sized | . | TGTGCCAGCAGCAACGGGCGGGGATTTCAAGCTTTCTTT | CASSNGRGFQAFF
TRBJ1-2 | TRBV18 | . | . | TGTGCCAGCTCCCGGGGCGCGGATAACTATGGCTACACCTTC | CASSRGADNYGYTF
TRBJ1-4 | TRBV23-1 | . | . | TGCGCCAGCAGTCAATCTTCATTAGGACACTCCCGGGGGCCTAATGAAAAACTGTTTTTT | CASSQSSLGHSRGPNEKLFF
TRBJ1-2 | TRBV19 | . | TRBD1 | TGTGCCAGCCAGGAACAGGGGGCCTCTGGCTACACCTTC | CASQEQGASGYTF
TRBJ1-4 | TRBV3-1/TRBV3-2 | . | . | TGTGCCAGCAGCCACTCCCGGGACGCCTATAATGAAAAACTGTTTTTT | CASSHSRDAYNEKLFF
TRBJ1-1 | TRBV28 | once | TRBD1 | TGTGCCAGCAGCTTATCCTGGACAGGGAGGGGGACTGAAGCTTTCTTT | CASSLSWTGRGTEAFF
TRBJ2-7 | TRBV7-9 | . | TRBD1 | TGTGCCAGCAGCTTAGATCAGGACAGGTCTATTTACGAGCAGTACTTC | CASSLDQDRSIYEQYF
TRBJ2-7 | TRBV7-8 | few | . | TGTGCCAGCAGCCGGACCAGGGGCTACGAGCAGTACTTC | CASSRTRGYEQYF
TRBJ1-1 | TRBV12-3/TRBV12-4 | . | . | TGTGCCAGCAGTCCCCTCCGGGGCACTGAAGCTTTCTTT | CASSPLRGTEAFF
TRBJ1-3 | TRBV12-3/TRBV12-4 | . | . | TGTGCCAGCAGTCGTGACCTAGGGGGCACCATATATTTT | CASSRDLGGTIYF
TRBJ2-7 | TRBV6-2/TRBV6-3 | . | . | TGTGCCAGCAGTAGATCCTTCGAGCAGTACTTC | CASSRSFEQYF
TRBJ2-7 | TRBV27 | . | . | TGTGCCAGCAGTTTTACCGACCCTTCCTACGAGCAGTACTTC | CASSFTDPSYEQYF
TRBJ1-1 | TRBV7-9 | . | . | TGTGCCAGCAGCGCAATCCAGGGAACCACTGAAGCTTTCTTT | CASSAIQGTTEAFF